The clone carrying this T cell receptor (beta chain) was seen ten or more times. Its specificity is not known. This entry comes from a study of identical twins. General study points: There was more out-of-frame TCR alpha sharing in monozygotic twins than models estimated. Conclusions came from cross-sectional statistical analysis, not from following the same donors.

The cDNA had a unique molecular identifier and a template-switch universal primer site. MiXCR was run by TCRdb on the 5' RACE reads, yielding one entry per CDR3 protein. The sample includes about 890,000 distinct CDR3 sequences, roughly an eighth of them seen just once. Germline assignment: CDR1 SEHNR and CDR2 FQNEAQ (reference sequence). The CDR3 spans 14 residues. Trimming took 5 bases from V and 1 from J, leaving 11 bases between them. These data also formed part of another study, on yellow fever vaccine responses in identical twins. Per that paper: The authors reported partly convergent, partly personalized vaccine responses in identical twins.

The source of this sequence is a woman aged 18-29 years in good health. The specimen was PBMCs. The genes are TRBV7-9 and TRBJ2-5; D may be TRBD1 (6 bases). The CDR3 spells CASSPNRAQETQYF. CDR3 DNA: TGTGCCAGCAGCCCAAACAGGGCCCAAGAGACCCAGTACTTC.